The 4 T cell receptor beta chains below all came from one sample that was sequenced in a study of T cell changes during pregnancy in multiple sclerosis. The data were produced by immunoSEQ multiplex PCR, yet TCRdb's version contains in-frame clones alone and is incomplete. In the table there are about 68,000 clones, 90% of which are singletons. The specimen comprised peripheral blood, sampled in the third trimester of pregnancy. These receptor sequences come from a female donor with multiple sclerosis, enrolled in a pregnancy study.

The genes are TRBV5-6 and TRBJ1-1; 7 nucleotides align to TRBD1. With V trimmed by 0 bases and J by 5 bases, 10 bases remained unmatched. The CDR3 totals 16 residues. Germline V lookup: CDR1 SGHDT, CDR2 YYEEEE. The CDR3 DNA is TGTGCCAGCAGCTTGGCCAGCAGGGGGATGTTAACTGAAGCTTTCTTT. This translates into CASSLASRGMLTEAFF.

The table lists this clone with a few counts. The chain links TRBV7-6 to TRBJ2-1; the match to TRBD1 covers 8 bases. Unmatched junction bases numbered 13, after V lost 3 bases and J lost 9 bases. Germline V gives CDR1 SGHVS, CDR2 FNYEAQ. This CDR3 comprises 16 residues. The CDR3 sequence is CASSFGQGRIGGEQFF. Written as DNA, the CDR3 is TGTGCCAGCAGCTTTGGACAGGGACGGATAGGGGGTGAGCAGTTCTTC.

CDR3 sequence reads: CASSVDLDTYNSPLHF. DNA of the CDR3: TGTGCCAGCAGCGTAGACCTTGACACCTATAATTCACCCCTCCACTTT. The V gene is TRBV5-4, the J gene TRBJ1-6; no clear D. The germline CDR1 and CDR2 sequences are SGHNT and YYREEE (reference sequence). The CDR3 runs 16 residues. V was clipped by 4 bases and J by 2 bases, with 13 bases between them.

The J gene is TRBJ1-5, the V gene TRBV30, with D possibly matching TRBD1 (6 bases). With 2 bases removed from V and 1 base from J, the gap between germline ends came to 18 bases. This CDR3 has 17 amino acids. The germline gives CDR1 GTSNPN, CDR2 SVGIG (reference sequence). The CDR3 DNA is TGTGCCTGGAGTCCCGCCTTGACAGGTGGGAGCAATCAGCCCCAGCATTTT. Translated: CAWSPALTGGSNQPQHF.